These T cell receptor beta chains were read from a single sample in a study of blood T cells in healthy people across ages. TCRdb reprocessed the 5' RACE reads with MiXCR, giving one entry per CDR3 protein. The sample lists 1.2 million to 1.5 million distinct CDR3 sequences; approximately 59% were seen once. Material for sequencing was blood. The receptors stem from a man between 18 and 35 years old in good health. The CDR3 runs from the conserved cysteine through the conserved F or W. Each record gives: clone size, CDR3 length, D gene, V gene, J gene, CDR3 DNA, CDR3 protein. The D gene is left open where the match is weak. Clone size is given for some rows only: seen once, a few or many times, or a class if the clone is expanded.

>-|16|TRBD2|TRBV4-3|TRBJ2-1
TGCGCCAGCAGCCATTTAGCGGGGGGCCATTTCGATGAGCAGTTCTTC
CASSHLAGGHFDEQFF
>-|20|TRBD1|TRBV6-1|TRBJ1-2
TGTGCCAGCAGTGAAGCCGTACTCATCGGGACAGACCAAGCTAACTATGGCTACACCTTC
CASSEAVLIGTDQANYGYTF
>-|18|TRBD2|TRBV6-1|TRBJ2-4
TGTGCCAGCAGGAGTTGGGCTAGCGGGATTCAAGCCAAAAACATTCAGTACTTC
CASRSWASGIQAKNIQYF
>-|15|-|TRBV20-1|TRBJ1-1
TGCAGTGCTAGAGAAAGACACCGGATGAACACTGAAGCTTTCTTT
CSARERHRMNTEAFF
>-|16|-|TRBV5-5|TRBJ2-7
TGTGCCAGCAGCTTGGTGCAAGGTGTCAAAGGTTACGAGCAGTACTTC
CASSLVQGVKGYEQYF
>-|13|-|TRBV7-9|TRBJ1-2
TGTGCCAGCAGCTTAGTACAGGGCATCGGCTACACCTTC
CASSLVQGIGYTF
>-|12|-|TRBV12-3/TRBV12-4|TRBJ1-5
TGTGCCAGCAGTGCGACGAATCAGCCCCAGCATTTT
CASSATNQPQHF
>-|14|TRBD2|TRBV7-2|TRBJ2-1
TGTGCCAGCAGCCCGGGACTAGCCTGGAATGAGCAGTTCTTC
CASSPGLAWNEQFF
>-|13|-|TRBV20-1|TRBJ2-1
TGCAGTGCTAGACAGGGACTCCACAATGAGCAGTTCTTC
CSARQGLHNEQFF
>few|12|-|TRBV27|TRBJ2-3
TGTGCCAGCAGTTTGGGGGGGCATACGCAGTATTTT
CASSLGGHTQYF
>-|11|-|TRBV10-3|TRBJ2-7
TGTGCCACCAAGGACTGGTTAGAGCAGTACTTC
CATKDWLEQYF
>-|15|-|TRBV20-1|TRBJ1-6
TGCAGTGCTAGAGATGCCAAGCCGGGCGGTTCACCCCTCCACTTT
CSARDAKPGGSPLHF
>-|12|-|TRBV12-3/TRBV12-4|TRBJ2-1
TGTGCCAGCAGTACAGAGTGGAATGAGCAGTTCTTC
CASSTEWNEQFF
>-|10|-|TRBV5-5|TRBJ2-1
TGTGCCAGCACCTACGGCGAGCAGTTCTTC
CASTYGEQFF
>-|13|-|TRBV18|TRBJ1-5
TGTGCCAGCTCACTGGATCCCTTGGGGCCCCAGCATTTT
CASSLDPLGPQHF
>few|15|TRBD2|TRBV4-1|TRBJ2-1
TGCGCCAGCAGCCAAAGGACTAGCGATTACAATGAGCAGTTCTTC
CASSQRTSDYNEQFF
>few|13|-|TRBV20-1|TRBJ2-5
TGCAGTGCTATTTCCGGGGCGGAAGAGACCCAGTACTTC
CSAISGAEETQYF
>-|14|-|TRBV20-1|TRBJ2-5
TGCAGTGCTAGAGATACGGTCGGCCGGGAGACCCAGTACTTC
CSARDTVGRETQYF
>once|17|TRBD2|TRBV6-6|TRBJ2-3
TGTGCCAGCAGTTACTCGCCTAGCGGGAGGGCCGGAGATACGCAGTATTTT
CASSYSPSGRAGDTQYF
>-|12|TRBD1|TRBV24-1|TRBJ1-5
TGTGCCACCTCGGACAGGGGACAGCCCCAGCATTTT
CATSDRGQPQHF
>many|17|TRBD1|TRBV6-5|TRBJ2-3
TGTGCCAGCAGTTTACCAGGGACAGGGCCTAGCACAGATACGCAGTATTTT
CASSLPGTGPSTDTQYF
>few|13|-|TRBV27|TRBJ2-1
TGTGCCAGCAGTTTATCGGTAGGGAATGAGCAGTTCTTC
CASSLSVGNEQFF
>-|15|TRBD1|TRBV6-5|TRBJ2-5
TGTGCCAGCAGTTGGATTACAGGGGGCGCAGAGACCCAGTACTTC
CASSWITGGAETQYF
>-|13|-|TRBV29-1|TRBJ2-3
TGCAGCGTTGAAAGCCTTAGCACAGATACGCAGTATTTT
CSVESLSTDTQYF
>few|14|-|TRBV12-3/TRBV12-4|TRBJ2-5
TGTGCCAGCAGACTCGCAGCCCTACAAGAGACCCAGTACTTC
CASRLAALQETQYF
>-|15|-|TRBV5-5|TRBJ1-4
TGTGCCAGCAGCTTATCTGTCGGCACTAATGAAAAACTGTTTTTT
CASSLSVGTNEKLFF
>-|16|TRBD2|TRBV20-1|TRBJ2-1
TGCAGTGCTAGTTTAAGCGGGGGGGTACGGGCGAATGAGCAGTTCTTC
CSASLSGGVRANEQFF
>-|15|TRBD1|TRBV6-4|TRBJ1-5
TGTGCCAGCAGTGACCAGGCAGGGGGCTCTCAGCCCCAGCATTTT
CASSDQAGGSQPQHF